This record looks at one T cell receptor beta chain sequence and its context. The target antigen is unknown. The same CDR3 also results from other DNA sequences found in this sample. This record belongs to a study of shared clonotypes between healthy human individuals. Points from the study as a whole: Naive CD4 clonotype sharing across several donors was approximately 5%.

The assay was immunoSEQ multiplex PCR, and TCRdb's table has in-frame clones only and misses some. The sample yields more than 2,000,000 clones, 93% seen once. The sequence came from a man aged 18 to 35 in good health. Some clones in this sample may be carry-over from other donors' samples. The material sequenced was naive CD4+ T cells from PBMCs. The subset is: CD45RA+ positively selected.

The CDR3 loop is CASSPSGNTIYF. CDR3 bases: TGTGCCAGCTCACCCTCTGGAAACACCATATATTTT. The chain employs TRBV18 and TRBJ1-3; no clear D. This CDR3 region has 12 residues. Trimming shortened V by 3 bases and J by 0 bases, and 0 bases separated the two germline ends. CDR1 is KGHSH and CDR2 is LQKENI in the germline V gene.